This paragraph reports one TCR beta chain. Clones were sequenced by immunoSEQ multiplex PCR, and TCRdb holds only the in-frame ones, with some missing. The table lists tens of thousands of clones, under 97% of them singletons. The data are from a study of technical replicates of blood from a handful of donors. This receptor was identified in a human donor in good health. The sample comprised T cells isolated from PBMCs.

CDR3 amino acids: CASSLADGGARSYEQYF. In DNA form, the CDR3 reads TGTGCCAGCAGCTTGGCTGATGGCGGAGCTCGATCCTACGAGCAGTACTTC. The V and J genes are TRBV5-4 and TRBJ2-7; no clear D. The CDR3 spans 17 residues. V gave up 0 bases and J gave up 1 base, with 17 bases separating them. Looked up from germline, CDR1 is SGHNT and CDR2 is YYREEE (reference sequence). Drawing the rest from reference TRBV5-4 and TRBJ2-7, the complete variable domain is ETGVTQSPTHLIKTRGQQVTLRCSSQSGHNTVSWYQQALGQGPQFIFQYYREEENGRGNFPPRFSGLQFPNYSSELNVNALELDDSALYLCASSLADGGARSYEQYFGPGTRLTVT.